This T cell receptor (beta chain) was sequenced during a study of blood T cell repertoires in COVID-19. TCRdb's copy holds only in-frame clones and misses some; the assay was immunoSEQ multiplex PCR. Of 150,000 to 200,000 clones in the sample, about 91% were seen once. V was clipped by 4 bases and J by 0 bases, with 7 bases between them. The length of the CDR3 is 14 residues. Germline-derived CDR1 and CDR2 are SNHLY and FYNNEI. What was sequenced was peripheral blood. The chain carries TRBV2 and TRBJ1-5; D call uncertain. The TCR originated in a woman between 50 and 59 years old with acute or convalescent COVID-19. The CDR3 sequence: CASSGLYSNQPQHF. DNA of the CDR3: TGTGCCAGCAGTGGACTATATAGCAATCAGCCCCAGCATTTT.